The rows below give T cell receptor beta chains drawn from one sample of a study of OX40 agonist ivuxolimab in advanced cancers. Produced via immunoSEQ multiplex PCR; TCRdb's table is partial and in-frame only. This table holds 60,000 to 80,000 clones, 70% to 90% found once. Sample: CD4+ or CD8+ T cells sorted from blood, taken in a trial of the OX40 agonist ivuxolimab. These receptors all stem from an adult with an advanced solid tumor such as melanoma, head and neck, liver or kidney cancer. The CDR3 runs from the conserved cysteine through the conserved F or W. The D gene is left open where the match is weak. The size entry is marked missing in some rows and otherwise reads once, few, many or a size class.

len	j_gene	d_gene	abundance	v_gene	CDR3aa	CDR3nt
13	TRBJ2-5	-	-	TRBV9	CASSPGGGETQYF	TGTGCCAGCAGCCCCGGGGGAGGTGAGACCCAGTACTTC
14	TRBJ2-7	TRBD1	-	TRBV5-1	CASSPDRGRGEQYF	TGCGCCAGCAGCCCGGACAGGGGAAGGGGTGAGCAGTACTTC
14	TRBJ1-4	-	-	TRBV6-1	CASTQGRSNEKLFF	TGTGCCAGCACCCAGGGCCGGTCTAATGAAAAACTGTTTTTT
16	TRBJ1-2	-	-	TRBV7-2	CASSSRLFGGAHGYTF	TGTGCCAGCAGCTCACGCCTCTTTGGAGGGGCGCATGGCTACACCTTC
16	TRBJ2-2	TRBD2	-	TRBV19	CASSIPLAGDTGELFF	TGTGCCAGTAGTATACCACTAGCGGGCGACACCGGGGAGCTGTTTTTT
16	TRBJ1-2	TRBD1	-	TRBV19	CASSIGGTGTNYGYTF	TGTGCCAGTAGTATAGGAGGGACAGGTACTAACTATGGCTACACCTTC
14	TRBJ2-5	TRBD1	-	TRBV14	CASSQTGTGETQYF	TGTGCCAGCAGCCAGACAGGGACGGGAGAGACCCAGTACTTC
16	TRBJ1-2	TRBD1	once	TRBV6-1	CASSERSPGGVSGYTF	TGTGCCAGCAGTGAACGTTCCCCAGGGGGCGTTTCCGGCTACACCTTC
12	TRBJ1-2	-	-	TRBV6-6	CASRQDRYGYTF	TGTGCCAGCAGACAGGACCGCTATGGCTACACCTTC
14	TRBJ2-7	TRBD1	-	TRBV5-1	CASSLRQGAYEQYF	TGCGCCAGCAGCCTTCGACAGGGGGCCTACGAGCAGTACTTC
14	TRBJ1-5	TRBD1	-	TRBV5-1	CASSIRTGSQPQHF	TGCGCCAGCAGCATAAGGACAGGATCCCAGCCCCAGCATTTT
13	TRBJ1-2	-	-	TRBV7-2	CASSLEGNYGYTF	TGTGCCAGCAGCTTAGAGGGTAACTATGGCTACACCTTC
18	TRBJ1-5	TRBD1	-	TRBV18	CASSPGTGTGDSNQPQHF	TGTGCCAGCTCACCAGGAACCGGGACAGGAGATAGCAATCAGCCCCAGCATTTT
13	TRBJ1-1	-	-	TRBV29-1	CSVHSIMNTEAFF	TGCAGCGTTCACTCCATCATGAACACTGAAGCTTTCTTT
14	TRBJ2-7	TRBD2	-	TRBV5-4	CASSSRLAPYEQYF	TGTGCCAGCAGCTCCAGACTAGCCCCCTACGAGCAGTACTTC
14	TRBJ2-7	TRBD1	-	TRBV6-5	CASSYSTGLYEQYF	TGTGCCAGCAGTTACTCGACAGGGCTTTACGAGCAGTACTTC
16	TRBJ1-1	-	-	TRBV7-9	CASSNRGAGTGTEAFF	TGTGCCAGCAGCAATAGAGGCGCAGGGACGGGCACTGAAGCTTTCTTT
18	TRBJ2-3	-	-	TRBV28	CASSSSAYTWAPTDTQYF	TGTGCCAGCAGTTCCAGCGCCTACACATGGGCCCCCACAGATACGCAGTATTTT
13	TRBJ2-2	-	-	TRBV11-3	CASSLEGGGELFF	TGTGCCAGCAGCTTAGAGGGTGGCGGGGAGCTGTTTTTT
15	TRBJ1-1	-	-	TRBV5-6	CASSFEGDGGRAAFF	TGTGCCAGCAGCTTTGAAGGTGACGGGGGAAGGGCGGCTTTCTTT
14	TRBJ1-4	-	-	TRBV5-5	CASSLFRGNEKLFF	TGTGCCAGCAGCTTATTCAGGGGTAATGAAAAACTGTTTTTT
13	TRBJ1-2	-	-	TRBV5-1	CASSLGAGHGYTF	TGCGCCAGCAGCTTGGGAGCGGGTCATGGCTACACCTTC
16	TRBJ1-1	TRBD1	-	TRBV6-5	CASSYAAGQGQGGAFF	TGTGCCAGCAGTTACGCGGCCGGACAGGGCCAAGGGGGAGCTTTCTTT
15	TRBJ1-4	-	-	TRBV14	CASSQAGYNSEKLFF	TGTGCCAGCAGCCAGGCAGGGTACAATTCTGAAAAACTGTTTTTT
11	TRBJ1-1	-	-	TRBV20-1	CSALRGTEAFF	TGCAGTGCCCTAAGGGGGACTGAAGCTTTCTTT
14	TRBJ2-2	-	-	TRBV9	CASRGSPNTGELFF	TGTGCCAGCAGGGGGAGTCCGAACACCGGGGAGCTGTTTTTT
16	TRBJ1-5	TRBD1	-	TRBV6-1	CASSEDHQGGRQPQHF	TGTGCCAGCAGTGAAGATCATCAGGGGGGGCGTCAGCCCCAGCATTTT
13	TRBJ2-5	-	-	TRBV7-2	CASSLSLGETQYF	TGTGCCAGCAGCTTAAGCCTAGGGGAGACCCAGTACTTC
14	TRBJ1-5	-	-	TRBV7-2	CASSLGSGMQPQHF	TGTGCCAGCAGCTTAGGTAGCGGGATGCAGCCCCAGCATTTT
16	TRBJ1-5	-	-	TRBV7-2	CASSLGRGMLSQPQHF	TGTGCCAGCAGCTTAGGTCGGGGTATGTTGAGTCAGCCCCAGCATTTT